These 23 T cell receptor beta chains were all obtained from the same sample, sequenced in a study of early T cells in non-severe SARS-CoV-2 infection. TCRdb used MiXCR to reprocess the 5' RACE reads, holding one entry per CDR3 protein. The sample comprises fewer than 25,000 distinct CDR3 sequences, around 5.8% of which are singletons, and about 14% rests with the top ten. This specimen consisted of whole blood, obtained at baseline. The receptors here all came from an adult who was a healthcare worker with PCR-confirmed SARS-CoV-2 infection or an uninfected control (not recorded which).

This chain joins TRBV7-7 and TRBJ2-3; D ambiguous. Germline values: CDR1 SSHAT, CDR2 FNYEAQ (reference sequence). CDR3 length: 13 residues. V was cut by 2 bases and J by 6 bases, with 9 bases left in between. The CDR3 DNA reads TGTGCCAGCAGCTTAAGTCTCGTCGATACGCAGTATTTT. Protein: CASSLSLVDTQYF.

In this sample, this clonotype turned up a few times. The rearrangement joins TRBV27 to TRBJ2-3, with TRBD2 matching 8 bases. The CDR3 is 15 amino acids. Unmatched junction bases numbered 6, after V lost 5 bases and J lost 2 bases. Germline V gives CDR1 MNHEY, CDR2 SMNVEV (reference sequence). DNA for the CDR3: TGTGCCAGCAGTAAGGCTAGCGGGTACACAGATACGCAGTATTTT. This sequence encodes CASSKASGYTDTQYF.

The rearrangement joins TRBV19 to TRBJ1-2, with no clear D. Germline V gene lookup returns CDR1 LNHDA and CDR2 SQIVND (reference sequence). Trimming removed 3 bases at V and 0 bases at J, with 8 bases between. The CDR3 has 14 residues. CDR3 DNA sequence: TGTGCCAGTAGTATCGGGAGAGCTAACTATGGCTACACCTTC. As protein: CASSIGRANYGYTF. Supplemented by reference TRBV19 and TRBJ1-2, the full variable domain reads DGGITQSPKYLFRKEGQNVTLSCEQNLNHDAMYWYRQDPGQGLRLIYYSQIVNDFQKGDIAEGYSVSREKKESFPLTVTSAQKNPTAFYLCASSIGRANYGYTFGSGTRLTVV.

This clonotype was seen at least ten times. The rearrangement links TRBV20-1 to TRBJ2-7; D remains ambiguous. The V end was cut by 2 bases, the J end by 2 bases, with 16 bases between. The V gene's germline CDR1 is DFQATT and CDR2 SNEGSKA (reference sequence). This CDR3 is 15 amino acids long. The CDR3 loop reads CSARRQADLTYEQYF. The DNA of the CDR3 is TGCAGTGCTAGACGGCAGGCCGACCTCACCTACGAGCAGTACTTC.

This clonotype has at least ten counts. The chain has TRBV6-2 or TRBV6-3 and TRBJ2-7; no firm D call. Germline CDR1 reads MNHEY; CDR2 reads SVGEGT. V was pared by 7 bases and J by 9 bases, with 22 bases between. CDR3 length: 14 residues. CDR3 sequence (DNA): TGTGCCAGCACCCCCCGGGTACGAGCCCCCGCGCAGTACTTC. Translating it yields CASTPRVRAPAQYF.

Judged by abundance, this clonotype is medium-sized. The rearrangement uses TRBV4-3 and TRBJ1-6; TRBD1 matches 7 bases. J was trimmed by 5 bases and V by 1 base; bases with no gene match: 2. Germline V CDR1 and CDR2: LGHNA, YSLEER. The CDR3 runs to 15 residues. In DNA form, the CDR3 reads TGCGCCAGCAGCCAAGGACAGGGAAATAATTCACCCCTCCACTTT. This gives the protein CASSQGQGNNSPLHF.

In this sample, this clonotype turned up many times. The V gene is TRBV6-6, the J gene TRBJ1-5; D is unclear. Germline CDR1 reads MNHNY; CDR2 reads SVGAGI (reference sequence). This CDR3 is built from 12 residues. V dropped 2 bases and J dropped 7 bases, with 6 bases sitting between them. CDR3 in DNA: TGTGCCAGCAGTTACCCGGACCAGCCCCAGCATTTT. This encodes CASSYPDQPQHF.

This clonotype was counted ten times or more. This chain connects TRBV11-2 to TRBJ2-7; D is tentatively TRBD1 or TRBD2 (5 bases each). Trimming pared 2 bases from V and 4 bases from J, leaving 15 bases between. Germline CDR1 SGHAT, CDR2 FQNNGV. There are 15 residues in the CDR3. The CDR3 loop reads CASSLIIRGPYEQYF. Here the CDR3 DNA reads TGTGCCAGCAGCTTAATTATTCGGGGACCGTACGAGCAGTACTTC. The full variable domain, completed using reference TRBV11-2 and TRBJ2-7, is EAGVAQSPRYKIIEKRQSVAFWCNPISGHATLYWYQQILGQGPKLLIQFQNNGVVDDSQLPKDRFSAERLKGVDSTLKIQPAKLEDSAVYLCASSLIIRGPYEQYFGPGTRLTVT.

Many counts were recorded for this clonotype. The J gene is TRBJ1-2, the V gene TRBV13; 7 positions agree with TRBD1. V was pared by 5 bases and J by 8 bases, with 14 bases of the junction left unmatched. CDR1 and CDR2 from the germline V gene are PRHDT and FYEKMQ (reference sequence). The CDR3 length is 15 residues. CDR3 nucleotides: TGTGCCAGCAGCAGACTTGGCACAGGGGATGTCGGCTACACCTTC. Protein sequence: CASSRLGTGDVGYTF.

This clonotype was recorded at least ten times. The chain is built from TRBV11-3 and TRBJ2-3; D not resolved. V was pared by 3 bases and J by 2 bases, with 3 bases between. The CDR3 has 12 residues. Germline V CDR1 and CDR2: SGHNT, YENEEA. This CDR3 is CASSFHTDTQYF. In nucleotides, the CDR3 is TGTGCCAGCAGCTTTCACACAGATACGCAGTATTTT.

This clonotype showed up just a few times. CDR3 sequence reads: CSASVGGGGADTQYF. The CDR3, as DNA: TGCAGTGCTAGCGTCGGCGGGGGAGGGGCAGATACGCAGTATTTT. V and J are TRBV20-1 and TRBJ2-3, with 7 bases aligning to TRBD2. The CDR3 contains 15 residues. The V gene end was trimmed by 3 bases and the J gene end by 4 bases; junction bases not matched to a gene: 10. Germline V lookup: CDR1 DFQATT, CDR2 SNEGSKA (reference sequence).

This clonotype appeared a few times. The chain couples TRBV7-2 to TRBJ2-3; D gene unclear. Germline V gene lookup returns CDR1 SGHTA and CDR2 FQGNSA. V was trimmed by 3 bases and J by 3 bases, leaving 1 base between them. The CDR3 consists of 11 residues. This chain's CDR3 is CASSFTDTQYF. The CDR3 nucleotides read TGTGCCAGCAGCTTTACAGATACGCAGTATTTT.

The table lists this clonotype with many counts. V and J are TRBV9 and TRBJ1-2; 7 bases are a match to TRBD1. The germline V gene encodes CDR1 SGDLS and CDR2 YYNGEE. This CDR3 has 16 residues. The junction had 12 bases not matched to a gene; V was cut back by 3 bases and J by 4 bases. Written as DNA, the CDR3 is TGTGCCAGCAGCGAACAAGCGGGACAGCTGCCCTATGGCTACACCTTC. It yields the protein CASSEQAGQLPYGYTF.

The V gene is TRBV3-1, the J gene TRBJ2-6; 7 nucleotides line up with TRBD1. The junction had 5 bases not matched to a gene; V was cut back by 4 bases and J by 2 bases. This CDR3 spans 16 amino acids. Germline-derived CDR1 and CDR2 are LGHDT and YNNKEL (reference sequence). The CDR3 loop reads CASSRRDSAGANVLTF. The CDR3 DNA follows: TGTGCCAGCAGCCGTAGGGACAGTGCTGGGGCCAACGTCCTGACTTTC.

This clonotype was counted between two and nine times. This rearrangement joins TRBV7-2 to TRBJ2-7; TRBD1 matches 9 bases. Germline-derived CDR1 and CDR2 are SGHTA and FQGNSA. There are 15 residues in the CDR3. Losses at the gene ends were 6 bases for V and 6 bases for J; bases not matched to a gene: 12. The CDR3 reads CASSSPRDRVSEQYF. The CDR3 coding sequence is TGTGCCAGCAGTTCCCCCCGGGACAGGGTATCCGAGCAGTACTTC.

In this sample, this clonotype turned up many times. J is TRBJ1-2 and V is TRBV20-1; 7 bases fit TRBD1. CDR3 length: 12 amino acids. Germline loops: CDR1 DFQATT, CDR2 SNEGSKA (reference sequence). V dropped 4 bases and J dropped 6; count of bases not matched to a gene: 5. CDR3 amino acids: CSANQGGHGYTF. In nucleotides, the CDR3 is TGCAGTGCTAACCAGGGGGGCCATGGCTACACCTTC.

In this sample, this clonotype turned up a few times. The J gene is TRBJ2-5, the V gene TRBV4-1; D could derive from TRBD1 or TRBD2 (6 bases each). The CDR3 is made up of 17 amino acids. The germline gives CDR1 MGHRA, CDR2 YSYEKL. Deletions cut 0 bases from V and 0 bases from J, with 14 bases between. DNA for the CDR3: TGCGCCAGCAGCCAAGATCCCCGGGGGCCGTACCAAGAGACCCAGTACTTC. The encoded protein is CASSQDPRGPYQETQYF.

This clonotype was observed a few times. The CDR3 reads CASSKQPSSTDTQYF. In DNA form, the CDR3 reads TGTGCCAGCTCAAAACAGCCGAGTAGTACAGATACGCAGTATTTT. The chain recombines TRBV18 with TRBJ2-3; D is uncertain. V lost 5 bases to trimming and J lost 3 bases, with 15 bases between them. Germline V gene lookup returns CDR1 KGHSH and CDR2 LQKENI. This CDR3 has 15 residues.

The chain combines TRBV9 with TRBJ1-1; D not certain. The CDR3 consists of 12 residues. V dropped 0 bases and J dropped 5 bases, with 5 bases sitting between them. Germline V gene lookup returns CDR1 SGDLS and CDR2 YYNGEE. The CDR3 spells CASSVGHTEAFF. CDR3 sequence (DNA): TGTGCCAGCAGCGTAGGGCATACTGAAGCTTTCTTT.

The rearrangement uses TRBV6-6 and TRBJ2-3; TRBD2 matches at 10 bases. The trim removed 4 bases at V and 4 bases at J, leaving 20 bases unmatched. This CDR3 region has 20 residues. Per the germline V gene, CDR1 is MNHNY and CDR2 is SVGAGI (reference sequence). This CDR3 reads CASSSPPWTSGGPGADTQYF. DNA of the CDR3: TGTGCCAGCAGTTCCCCCCCCTGGACTAGCGGTGGACCCGGGGCAGATACGCAGTATTTT.

The gene calls are TRBV11-2 and TRBJ2-5; 11 bases align to TRBD1. Germline V lookup: CDR1 SGHAT, CDR2 FQNNGV. J lost 7 bases, V lost 5 bases, and 12 bases had no gene match. This CDR3 spans 16 amino acids. The CDR3 protein is CASSPWTGGSSATQYF. The DNA of the CDR3 is TGTGCCAGCAGCCCCTGGACAGGGGGCTCGTCAGCGACCCAGTACTTC.

This clonotype was observed at least ten times. The rearrangement uses TRBV5-5 and TRBJ2-3; D may be TRBD2 (6 bases). The CDR3 extends over 16 amino acids. V lost 4 bases and J 0 bases, leaving 15 bases between the germline ends. Germline V gene sequence: CDR1 SGHKS, CDR2 YYEKEE (reference sequence). DNA for the CDR3: TGTGCCAGCAGCCCGGAGGGGTTCTCTAGCACAGATACGCAGTATTTT. Protein sequence: CASSPEGFSSTDTQYF.

This clonotype was found many times. The chain carries TRBV5-6 and TRBJ1-1; D not certain. V was pared by 0 bases and J by 4 bases, with 10 bases between. Germline loops: CDR1 SGHDT, CDR2 YYEEEE. The CDR3 extends over 14 amino acids. The CDR3 sequence is CASSLAGEGTEAFF. CDR3 coding DNA: TGTGCCAGCAGCTTGGCGGGAGAAGGCACTGAAGCTTTCTTT.